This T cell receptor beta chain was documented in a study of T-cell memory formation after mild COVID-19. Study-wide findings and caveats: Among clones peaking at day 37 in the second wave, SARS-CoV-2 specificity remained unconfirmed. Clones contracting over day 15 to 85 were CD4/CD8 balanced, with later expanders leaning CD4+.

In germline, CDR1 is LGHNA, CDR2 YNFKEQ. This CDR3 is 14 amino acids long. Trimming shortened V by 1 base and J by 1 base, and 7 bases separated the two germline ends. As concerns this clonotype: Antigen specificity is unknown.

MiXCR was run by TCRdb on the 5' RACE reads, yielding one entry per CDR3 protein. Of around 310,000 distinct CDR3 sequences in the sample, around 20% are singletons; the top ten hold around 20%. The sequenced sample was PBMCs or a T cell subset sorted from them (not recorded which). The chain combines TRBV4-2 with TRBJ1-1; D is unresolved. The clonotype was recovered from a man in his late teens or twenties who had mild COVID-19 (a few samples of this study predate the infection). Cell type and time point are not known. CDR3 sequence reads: CASSQGIKNTEAFF. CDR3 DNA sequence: TGTGCCAGCAGCCAAGGGATAAAGAACACTGAAGCTTTCTTT.